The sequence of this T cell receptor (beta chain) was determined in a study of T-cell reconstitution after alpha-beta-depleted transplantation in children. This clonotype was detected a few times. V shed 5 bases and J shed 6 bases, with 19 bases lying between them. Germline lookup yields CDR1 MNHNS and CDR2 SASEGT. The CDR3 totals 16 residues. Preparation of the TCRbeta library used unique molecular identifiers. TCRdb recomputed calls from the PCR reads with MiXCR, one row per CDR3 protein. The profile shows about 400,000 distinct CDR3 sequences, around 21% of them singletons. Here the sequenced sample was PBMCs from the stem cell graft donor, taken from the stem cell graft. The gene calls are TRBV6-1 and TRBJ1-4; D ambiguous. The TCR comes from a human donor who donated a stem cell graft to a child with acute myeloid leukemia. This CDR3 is CASSKKEWVSDEKLFF. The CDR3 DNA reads TGTGCCAGCAGTAAGAAAGAGTGGGTATCCGATGAAAAACTGTTTTTT.